This paragraph reports one TCR beta chain. This clone appeared a single time. The clone's antigen remains unknown. No base quality values were provided; no much bigger clone lies one nucleotide off. This entry comes from a study of PD-L1 blockade in urothelial cancer (TCRdb year 2017). Regarding the research as a whole: Therapy was started at some point between 2013 and 2015 for all patients, and atezolizumab 1,200 mg was administered intravenously every 3 weeks. About 85% of the roughly 30 patients were males with bladder-origin urothelial cancer, and about 60% of the roughly 29 reported a prior smoking history. Patients had an ECOG performance status of 0 or 1 and had received between 0 and 3 prior chemotherapy regimens. Blood samples were analyzed at 3 weeks after treatment start (second dose) and at 6 weeks after treatment start. Blood samples gave a median of about 150,000 T cells and tens of thousands of unique TCRs, with a median clonality of approximately 0.08. The study, an exploratory multi-omic analysis, examined somatic, immune and clinical correlates of response to PD-L1 blockade with atezolizumab in urothelial cancer. Pretreatment tumor samples and matched peripheral blood, collected serially before and after atezolizumab treatment, underwent TCR sequencing. Durable clinical benefit meant progression-free survival longer than 6 months, and TCR features were also tested against progression-free and overall survival. Whole exome sequencing and RNA sequencing of pretreatment tumors were performed alongside TCR sequencing in the same patients. Durable clinical benefit was achieved by nine patients but not by the remaining 20. Twenty-nine patients had pretreatment blood TCR-seq, about 25 had at least one posttreatment blood collection, and about 25 had tumor TCR-seq.

V is reduced by 4 bases and J by 1 base, leaving a spacing of 14 bases between them. The CDR3 runs 15 amino acids, cysteine and phenylalanine included. CDR3 DNA only is kept here, 45 bases in frame from base 1. CDR1 and CDR2 were assigned from the germline V gene as SGDLS and YYNGEE. Each PCR received spiked-in synthetic TCR analog templates so that absolute template abundance could be estimated from read counts. Using the immunoSEQ assay, TCRbeta CDR3 regions were amplified from genomic DNA with bias-controlled V and J gene primers. Rearranged TCRbeta segments were sequenced at approximately 20X coverage. The source study handled its data this way. Sequencing errors were corrected by clustering, and CDR3s were annotated against IMGT so that V, D and J genes could be assigned. Only productive TCRbeta rearrangements were used in downstream analyses, excluding out-of-frame or stop-codon sequences. Clonality was calculated as one minus the Shannon entropy normalized by the log of the number of unique productive sequences. Clones differing between time points or between blood and tumor were identified using Fisher's exact test with Benjamini-Hochberg correction, with an adjusted p below 0.01 applied as the threshold. TCRdb took this table from immuneACCESS and kept in-frame rearrangements with V and J called. Such tables lack part of the clones; where checked against another copy, unresolved V genes explain under half of the gap, and the rest is unexplained. V and J calls and clone size come straight from that table; D and trimming were deduced from the DNA. In this sample the table shows fewer than 60,000 clones, around 84% of which occur a single time. The ten largest clones add up to 3% to 4% of the sample.

Taken with the paper, the label for time point translates to: pretreatment peripheral blood. The cohort included 25 to 30 patients with locally advanced or metastatic urothelial carcinoma who were treated at Memorial Sloan Kettering on a trial protocol. Peripheral blood mononuclear cells were collected pretreatment and during treatment, with between 1 and 8 total time points obtained per patient. The Qiagen DNeasy Blood extraction kit was used to purify genomic DNA from total PBMCs and tumor samples. PBMCs were collected pretreatment and during treatment, and were isolated and stored as previously described. General findings and caveats noted by the study authors: Greater expansion of tumor-associated TCR clones in peripheral blood 3 weeks after the start of treatment was observed in patients with durable benefit (n ≈ 20, p = 0.022). A pretreatment peripheral blood TCR clonality below the median was linked to improved progression-free and overall survival. Because the sample size was small (n ≈ 30) and many exploratory analyses were performed, the results are intended to be hypothesis-generating.

This sequence was found in an older man with urothelial cancer. The chain is assembled from TRBV9 and TRBJ1-1, with an unclear D gene assignment. The specimen comprised PBMCs, sampled around atezolizumab (anti-PD-L1) treatment. The nucleotide sequence is given as TGTGCCAGCAGCCCCTCGCTGGCATGGAACACTGAAGCTTTCTTT. This codes for CASSPSLAWNTEAFF.